The entry below describes one T cell receptor (beta chain). The antigen is undetermined. The source of the sample is a study of cytomegalovirus exposure and HLA in healthy donors. Study-wide background: Some 85 million unique TCRs, all from HLA-typed donors, were included in an early release of the data. General study results and limits: Analyzed later, most CMV-associated TCR beta chains appeared HLA-restricted. It was approximately 170 TCR beta chains that were listed as cytomegalovirus-associated.

The primer mix had 60 Vbeta and 13 Jbeta primers. Only in-frame clones appear in the TCRdb table, and some are missing; sequencing was by immunoSEQ multiplex PCR. In the table there are about 120,000 clones, about 76% of which are singletons. There are 12 residues in the CDR3. The V segment lost 10 bases and the J segment 4 bases; nucleotides outside the gene matches: 3. Looked up from germline, CDR1 is MNHNY and CDR2 is SVGAGI (reference sequence). The specimen was PBMCs. The chain recombines TRBV6-6 with TRBJ2-3, with TRBD2 matching over 9 bases. The receptor's source is a woman aged 40 to 50 in good health and CMV-seropositive. CDR3 region: CAIRGGADTQYF. CDR3 nucleotide sequence: TGTGCCATCCGCGGGGGGGCAGATACGCAGTATTTT.